This T cell receptor (beta chain) derives from a study of cytomegalovirus exposure and HLA in healthy donors. CDR1 is SEHNR, CDR2 FQNEAQ, per germline (reference sequence). Trimming left V 2 bases short and J 4 bases short, with 21 bases between. The CDR3 is made up of 17 amino acids. Libraries were prepared by immunoSEQ multiplex PCR; TCRdb keeps only in-frame clonotypes and omits some of them. The table includes over 85,000 clones, approximately 84% detected once. This rearrangement joins TRBV7-9 to TRBJ2-7; TRBD1 might be the D (7 bases). Sequencing was done on a sample of PBMCs. This receptor was obtained from a woman aged 18-29 years in good health and CMV-seropositive. The CDR3 loop reads CASSLSHRRGRSYEQYF. The CDR3 nucleotides read TGTGCCAGCAGCTTAAGTCACCGGAGGGGGCGATCTTACGAGCAGTACTTC.